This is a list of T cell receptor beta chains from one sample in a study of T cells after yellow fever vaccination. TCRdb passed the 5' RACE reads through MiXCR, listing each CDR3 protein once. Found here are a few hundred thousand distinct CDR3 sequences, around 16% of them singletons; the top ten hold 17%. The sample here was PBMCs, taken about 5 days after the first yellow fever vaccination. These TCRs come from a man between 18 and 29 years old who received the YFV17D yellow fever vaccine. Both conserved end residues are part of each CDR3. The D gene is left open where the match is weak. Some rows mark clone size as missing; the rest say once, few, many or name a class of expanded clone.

CDR3: CATSRIGTVNTGELFF
DNA: TGTGCCACCAGCAGAATAGGGACAGTGAACACCGGGGAGCTGTTTTTT
D: TRBD1
size: .
V: TRBV15
J: TRBJ2-2

CDR3: CASSLARAGNYNSPLHF
DNA: TGCGCCAGCAGCTTGGCCCGGGCCGGAAACTATAATTCACCCCTCCACTTT
D: .
size: few
V: TRBV5-1
J: TRBJ1-6

CDR3: CASSFYEGSQPQHF
DNA: TGTGCCAGCAGCTTTTATGAGGGAAGTCAGCCCCAGCATTTT
D: .
size: .
V: TRBV5-5
J: TRBJ1-5

CDR3: CASSYGVSSEAFF
DNA: TGTGCCAGCAGTTACGGTGTGAGCTCTGAAGCTTTCTTT
D: .
size: .
V: TRBV6-6
J: TRBJ1-1

CDR3: CSAEGASGGAFRDTQYF
DNA: TGCAGTGCTGAGGGGGCTAGCGGGGGGGCATTTCGAGATACGCAGTATTTT
D: TRBD2
size: .
V: TRBV20-1
J: TRBJ2-3

CDR3: CASSSRVTYTEAFF
DNA: TGTGCCAGCAGCTCGAGGGTTACGTACACTGAAGCTTTCTTT
D: .
size: .
V: TRBV5-4
J: TRBJ1-1

CDR3: CAISDGGNQPQHF
DNA: TGTGCCATCAGTGATGGGGGTAATCAGCCCCAGCATTTT
D: .
size: few
V: TRBV10-3
J: TRBJ1-5

CDR3: CAISEDRQETQYF
DNA: TGTGCCATCAGTGAGGACAGACAAGAGACCCAGTACTTC
D: .
size: .
V: TRBV10-3
J: TRBJ2-5

CDR3: CASSDQGANGYTF
DNA: TGTGCCAGCAGTGACCAGGGGGCTAACGGCTACACCTTC
D: TRBD1
size: .
V: TRBV9
J: TRBJ1-2

CDR3: CAISESTGINYGYTF
DNA: TGTGCCATCAGTGAGTCGACAGGGATAAACTATGGCTACACCTTC
D: TRBD1
size: many
V: TRBV10-3
J: TRBJ1-2

CDR3: CASSIRPRDRYDNQPQHF
DNA: TGCGCCAGCAGCATCCGGCCCCGGGACAGATACGACAATCAGCCCCAGCATTTT
D: TRBD1
size: few
V: TRBV5-1
J: TRBJ1-5

CDR3: CASRDSLAGGNTGELFF
DNA: TGTGCCAGCAGAGATTCCCTAGCGGGGGGGAACACCGGGGAGCTGTTTTTT
D: TRBD2
size: .
V: TRBV12-3/TRBV12-4
J: TRBJ2-2

CDR3: CASSLTGDYAGELFF
DNA: TGCGCCAGCAGCTTGACGGGGGACTACGCCGGGGAGCTGTTTTTT
D: TRBD2
size: .
V: TRBV5-1
J: TRBJ2-2

CDR3: CSAREPGSYNSPLHF
DNA: TGCAGTGCTAGAGAGCCCGGGTCCTATAATTCACCCCTCCACTTT
D: .
size: .
V: TRBV20-1
J: TRBJ1-6

CDR3: CSASWGRVGGYTF
DNA: TGCAGTGCTAGTTGGGGTAGGGTTGGTGGCTACACCTTC
D: .
size: few
V: TRBV20-1
J: TRBJ1-2

CDR3: CASSQALGGKQFF
DNA: TGCGCCAGCAGCCAAGCTCTGGGCGGGAAGCAGTTCTTC
D: .
size: .
V: TRBV4-1
J: TRBJ2-1

CDR3: CASSQDKASGGVYNEQFF
DNA: TGCGCCAGCAGCCAAGATAAGGCTAGCGGGGGGGTCTACAATGAGCAGTTCTTC
D: TRBD2
size: few
V: TRBV4-1
J: TRBJ2-1

CDR3: CASSWPGLAWWQFF
DNA: TGTGCCAGCAGCTGGCCGGGACTAGCGTGGTGGCAGTTCTTC
D: TRBD2
size: .
V: TRBV5-6
J: TRBJ2-1

CDR3: CASRFGTGGNYGYTF
DNA: TGTGCCAGCCGATTCGGGACAGGGGGGAACTATGGCTACACCTTC
D: TRBD1
size: few
V: TRBV12-3/TRBV12-4
J: TRBJ1-2

CDR3: CASSYSGSSYNSPLHF
DNA: TGTGCCAGCAGTTACTCGGGGAGCTCCTATAATTCACCCCTCCACTTT
D: .
size: many
V: TRBV6-5
J: TRBJ1-6

CDR3: CASSSRQGFTLYEQYF
DNA: TGTGCCAGCAGCAGCCGACAGGGGTTTACCCTCTACGAGCAGTACTTC
D: TRBD1
size: .
V: TRBV7-6
J: TRBJ2-7

CDR3: CSARLPFPRDRDYTF
DNA: TGCAGTGCTAGACTCCCGTTCCCCCGGGACAGGGATTACACCTTC
D: TRBD1
size: .
V: TRBV20-1
J: TRBJ1-2

CDR3: CASSVDRGFDGYTF
DNA: TGTGCCAGCAGCGTGGACAGGGGCTTTGATGGCTACACCTTC
D: TRBD1
size: .
V: TRBV9
J: TRBJ1-2

CDR3: CASVLRPNEQFF
DNA: TGTGCCAGCGTCCTGAGGCCGAATGAGCAGTTCTTC
D: .
size: .
V: TRBV12-3/TRBV12-4
J: TRBJ2-1

CDR3: CASSWDRGLKNTGELFF
DNA: TGTGCCAGCAGCTGGGACAGGGGGCTAAAGAACACCGGGGAGCTGTTTTTT
D: TRBD1
size: .
V: TRBV7-2
J: TRBJ2-2

CDR3: CASSPVGTQYF
DNA: TGTGCCAGCAGCCCCGTTGGTACGCAGTATTTT
D: .
size: .
V: TRBV11-2
J: TRBJ2-3

CDR3: CASSPLRAGGYETQYF
DNA: TGTGCCAGCAGCCCCTTGAGAGCGGGGGGGTACGAGACCCAGTACTTC
D: TRBD2
size: .
V: TRBV14
J: TRBJ2-5

CDR3: CASSSTPSGRLGNEQFF
DNA: TGTGCCAGCAGCTCTACCCCCAGCGGGAGATTAGGCAATGAGCAGTTCTTC
D: TRBD2
size: .
V: TRBV11-2
J: TRBJ2-1

CDR3: CASSFDTQYF
DNA: TGTGCCAGCAGCTTTGATACGCAGTATTTT
D: .
size: few
V: TRBV11-2
J: TRBJ2-3

CDR3: CASSQTTGSQSYF
DNA: TGTGCCAGCAGCCAGACAACCGGGTCCCAATCTTACTTC
D: .
size: few
V: TRBV4-2
J: TRBJ2-7

CDR3: CASSELQGLGKTQYF
DNA: TGTGCCAGCAGTGAACTACAGGGTTTAGGGAAGACCCAGTACTTC
D: .
size: .
V: TRBV25-1
J: TRBJ2-5

CDR3: CSASPTGVNEQFF
DNA: TGCAGTGCTAGTCCGACAGGGGTTAATGAGCAGTTCTTC
D: TRBD1
size: many
V: TRBV20-1
J: TRBJ2-1

CDR3: CASSLDPPGTSAYNEQFF
DNA: TGTGCCAGCAGCCTAGACCCCCCCGGGACTAGCGCTTACAATGAGCAGTTCTTC
D: TRBD2
size: few
V: TRBV7-6
J: TRBJ2-1

CDR3: CATSDLHATLMSEQFF
DNA: TGTGCCACCAGTGATTTGCACGCCACATTAATGAGTGAGCAGTTCTTC
D: .
size: few
V: TRBV24-1
J: TRBJ2-1

CDR3: CASRRTGSTYNEQFF
DNA: TGTGCCAGCAGACGGACAGGATCGACCTACAATGAGCAGTTCTTC
D: TRBD1
size: few
V: TRBV7-9
J: TRBJ2-1

CDR3: CASSGDRRLETQYF
DNA: TGTGCCAGCAGTGGGGACAGAAGGTTAGAGACCCAGTACTTC
D: TRBD1
size: .
V: TRBV2
J: TRBJ2-5

CDR3: CASSFSSGGAETQYF
DNA: TGTGCCAGCAGTTTCTCTAGCGGGGGTGCGGAGACCCAGTACTTC
D: TRBD2
size: many
V: TRBV12-3/TRBV12-4
J: TRBJ2-5

CDR3: CATSRVTPSEVYNEQFF
DNA: TGTGCCACCAGCAGAGTCACCCCGTCTGAGGTCTACAATGAGCAGTTCTTC
D: .
size: few
V: TRBV15
J: TRBJ2-1

CDR3: CASSLSVGDTDTQYF
DNA: TGTGCCAGCAGCTTATCGGTGGGGGACACAGATACGCAGTATTTT
D: .
size: .
V: TRBV7-2
J: TRBJ2-3

CDR3: CATTGMPYNEQFF
DNA: TGTGCCACTACGGGAATGCCCTACAATGAGCAGTTCTTC
D: .
size: .
V: TRBV12-3/TRBV12-4
J: TRBJ2-1

CDR3: CASTTGDGANVLTF
DNA: TGTGCCAGCACCACAGGGGACGGGGCCAACGTCCTGACTTTC
D: TRBD1
size: .
V: TRBV6-1
J: TRBJ2-6

CDR3: CASREAWGTGELFF
DNA: TGTGCCAGCAGAGAAGCCTGGGGCACCGGGGAGCTGTTTTTT
D: .
size: few
V: TRBV7-2
J: TRBJ2-2

CDR3: CASSQLASVKQYF
DNA: TGTGCCAGCAGCCAACTAGCTAGCGTAAAGCAGTATTTT
D: .
size: .
V: TRBV14
J: TRBJ2-3

CDR3: CASSQDFGNSPLHF
DNA: TGCGCCAGCAGCCAAGACTTCGGGAATTCACCCCTCCACTTT
D: .
size: few
V: TRBV4-3
J: TRBJ1-6

CDR3: CASTFVAGELFF
DNA: TGTGCCAGCACCTTCGTGGCCGGGGAGCTGTTTTTT
D: .
size: few
V: TRBV2
J: TRBJ2-2

CDR3: CSVEDLDTSGANVLTF
DNA: TGCAGCGTTGAAGATCTGGATACCTCTGGGGCCAACGTCCTGACTTTC
D: .
size: .
V: TRBV29-1
J: TRBJ2-6

CDR3: CASSPRGSSLPSSYEQYF
DNA: TGTGCCAGCAGTCCCCGGGGGAGTTCACTGCCGAGCTCCTACGAGCAGTACTTC
D: .
size: .
V: TRBV5-5
J: TRBJ2-7

CDR3: CASSPHGNNQPQHF
DNA: TGCGCCAGCAGCCCCCACGGAAACAATCAGCCCCAGCATTTT
D: .
size: .
V: TRBV4-1
J: TRBJ1-5

CDR3: CASSPTTESPLHF
DNA: TGTGCCAGCTCACCCACCACGGAATCACCCCTCCACTTT
D: .
size: .
V: TRBV18
J: TRBJ1-6

CDR3: CSARDAADTQYF
DNA: TGCAGTGCCCGGGACGCGGCCGATACGCAGTATTTT
D: .
size: few
V: TRBV20-1
J: TRBJ2-3

CDR3: CASSQDGGDRRTDTQYF
DNA: TGTGCCAGCAGCCAAGATGGGGGGGACAGAAGAACAGATACGCAGTATTTT
D: .
size: .
V: TRBV3-1
J: TRBJ2-3

CDR3: CASSLGSSAGYNEQFF
DNA: TGCGCCAGCAGCTTGGGGTCTAGCGCTGGCTACAATGAGCAGTTCTTC
D: .
size: .
V: TRBV5-1
J: TRBJ2-1

CDR3: CAWSLAIDTQYF
DNA: TGTGCCTGGAGTTTGGCTATAGATACGCAGTATTTT
D: .
size: few
V: TRBV30
J: TRBJ2-3

CDR3: CASSQARKQYF
DNA: TGTGCCAGCAGCCAAGCCAGGAAGCAGTACTTC
D: .
size: .
V: TRBV12-3/TRBV12-4
J: TRBJ2-7

CDR3: CASSAWTGMAQYF
DNA: TGTGCCAGCAGCGCCTGGACAGGGATGGCGCAGTATTTT
D: TRBD1
size: .
V: TRBV7-3
J: TRBJ2-3